A selection of T cell receptor beta chains follows, all from one sample in a study of blood T cell repertoires in COVID-19. Here immunoSEQ multiplex PCR was the method, and the copy in TCRdb shows in-frame clones only, minus some. The table records approximately 250,000 clones, more than 80% of them present only once. Material for sequencing was PBMCs or T cells enriched from blood (not recorded which). The receptor set was obtained from a woman aged 25 to 45 with acute COVID-19. The CDR3 runs from the conserved cysteine through the conserved F or W. D genes are given only for firm matches. Clone size is shown for a subset of rows, as once, few, many or a class of expanded clone.

j_call	clone_size	v_call	d_call	cdr3_aa	cdr3_nt
TRBJ1-5	-	TRBV28	TRBD1	CASSLGTEFNQPQHF	TGTGCCAGCAGTTTAGGGACAGAGTTTAATCAGCCCCAGCATTTT
TRBJ2-1	-	TRBV5-1	-	CASSLGPWERIEFF	TGCGCCAGCAGCTTGGGCCCGTGGGAGCGCATAGAGTTCTTC
TRBJ2-1	-	TRBV28	TRBD2	CASSSSHSGNSVNEQFF	TGTGCCAGCAGTTCCTCCCATAGCGGGAACTCTGTTAATGAGCAGTTCTTC
TRBJ2-2	-	TRBV28	TRBD1	CASSNGQGETGELFF	TGTGCCAGCAGTAACGGACAGGGAGAAACCGGGGAGCTGTTTTTT
TRBJ2-3	-	TRBV28	TRBD1	CASSTAQGAADTQYF	TGTGCCAGCAGTACCGCACAGGGGGCGGCAGATACGCAGTATTTT
TRBJ2-7	-	TRBV28	TRBD1	CASSLEGAVYEQYF	TGTGCCAGCAGTTTAGAGGGGGCCGTCTACGAGCAGTACTTC
TRBJ2-7	-	TRBV30	-	CAWSVPLRLANPYEQYF	TGTGCCTGGAGCGTCCCGCTCCGGCTAGCGAATCCCTACGAGCAGTACTTC
TRBJ1-3	-	TRBV18	TRBD1	CASSEWTGDFSGNTIYF	TGTGCCAGCTCTGAGTGGACAGGGGACTTCTCTGGAAACACCATATATTTT
TRBJ2-1	few	TRBV7-3	-	CASSSPLAWNEQFF	TGTGCCAGCAGCTCTCCTTTAGCCTGGAATGAGCAGTTCTTC
TRBJ2-7	few	TRBV11-2	-	CASSSLPGESYEQYF	TGTGCCAGCAGCTCCCTCCCAGGGGAGTCCTACGAGCAGTACTTC
TRBJ1-1	-	TRBV4-3	TRBD1	CASSQGTGGLDTEAFF	TGCGCCAGCAGCCAAGGGACAGGGGGCTTGGACACTGAAGCTTTCTTT
TRBJ2-1	-	TRBV2	TRBD2	CASRETSVYNEQFF	TGTGCCAGCAGAGAAACTAGCGTGTACAATGAGCAGTTCTTC
TRBJ2-1	-	TRBV5-6	TRBD1	CASSPNTGGSPKVDEQFF	TGTGCCAGCAGCCCAAATACAGGGGGCTCCCCGAAGGTCGATGAGCAGTTCTTC
TRBJ2-7	few	TRBV30	TRBD2	CALAGGAYEQYF	TGTGCCCTCGCGGGGGGGGCCTACGAGCAGTACTTC
TRBJ2-1	-	TRBV11-2	-	CASSPPVREPYEQFF	TGTGCCAGCAGCCCACCCGTACGGGAGCCTTATGAGCAGTTCTTC
TRBJ2-3	-	TRBV2	TRBD2	CASSAVLGLAGPDTQYF	TGTGCCAGCAGTGCGGTCCTGGGACTAGCGGGCCCAGATACGCAGTATTTT
TRBJ2-7	-	TRBV7-6	-	CASSLGWQSYEQYF	TGTGCCAGCAGCTTAGGTTGGCAGTCCTACGAGCAGTACTTC
TRBJ2-7	-	TRBV27	TRBD1	CASSLGQGAYEQYF	TGTGCCAGCAGTCTGGGACAGGGGGCCTACGAGCAGTACTTC
TRBJ2-1	-	TRBV5-1	TRBD2	CASSLREDLGEQFF	TGCGCCAGCAGCCTCCGGGAGGATCTGGGTGAGCAGTTCTTC
TRBJ1-2	-	TRBV9	-	CASRDSVDGYTF	TGTGCCAGCAGAGACAGCGTTGATGGCTACACCTTC
TRBJ2-7	few	TRBV29-1	TRBD1	CSVEDLGQGGDEQYF	TGCAGCGTTGAAGATCTGGGACAGGGAGGAGACGAGCAGTACTTC
TRBJ2-7	-	TRBV7-6	-	CASSQDGGALPYEQYF	TGTGCCAGCTCTCAAGACGGCGGAGCCCTCCCCTACGAGCAGTACTTC
TRBJ1-1	once	TRBV4-1	-	CASSRYDPTEPNTEAFF	TGCGCCAGCAGCCGCTATGACCCGACAGAACCGAACACTGAAGCTTTCTTT
TRBJ2-6	-	TRBV4-2	TRBD1	CASSQDRVEGANVLTF	TGTGCCAGCAGCCAGGACAGGGTAGAAGGGGCCAACGTCCTGACTTTC
TRBJ2-1	-	TRBV2	-	CASRDPSGSGPEQFF	TGTGCCAGCAGGGACCCCTCTGGGAGCGGACCGGAGCAGTTCTTC
TRBJ1-4	-	TRBV7-2	TRBD1	CASSSGQGGEKLFF	TGTGCCAGCAGCTCGGGACAGGGGGGCGAAAAACTGTTTTTT
TRBJ2-4	-	TRBV11-2	-	CASSPQGNIQYF	TGTGCCAGCAGCCCTCAGGGAAACATTCAGTACTTC
TRBJ1-5	-	TRBV30	-	CAWSRYGGSNQPQHF	TGTGCCTGGAGTCGCTACGGGGGTAGCAATCAGCCCCAGCATTTT
TRBJ2-6	once	TRBV7-8	-	CASIQTGVPGANVLTF	TGTGCCAGCATCCAAACGGGGGTTCCTGGGGCCAACGTCCTGACTTTC
TRBJ1-4	-	TRBV5-6	-	CASSSVSTREKLFF	TGTGCCAGCAGCTCTGTTTCAACTAGGGAAAAACTGTTTTTT
TRBJ2-1	-	TRBV4-3	TRBD2	CASSQARTRREQFF	TGCGCCAGCAGCCAAGCAAGGACTAGACGTGAGCAGTTCTTC
TRBJ1-1	-	TRBV28	-	CASSRGGFFNTEAFF	TGTGCCAGCAGCCGGGGGGGCTTCTTCAACACTGAAGCTTTCTTT
TRBJ1-1	-	TRBV28	-	CASSKQVPEAFF	TGTGCCAGCAGTAAACAGGTACCTGAAGCTTTCTTT
TRBJ2-3	-	TRBV6-6	-	CATVAGSTTTDTQYF	TGTGCCACCGTCGCGGGGTCTACTACCACAGATACGCAGTATTTT
TRBJ2-7	-	TRBV7-2	-	CASSLGGLPPYYEQYF	TGTGCCAGCAGCTTAGGTGGTCTACCCCCCTACTACGAGCAGTACTTC
TRBJ1-1	once	TRBV4-3	TRBD1	CASSLGQGTTEAFF	TGCGCCAGCAGCCTAGGACAGGGGACCACTGAAGCTTTCTTT
TRBJ2-1	-	TRBV19	-	CASSPDLSEQFF	TGTGCCAGTAGTCCCGACTTGTCCGAGCAGTTCTTC
TRBJ1-4	-	TRBV27	-	CASSLWAWENPEKLFF	TGTGCCAGCAGTTTATGGGCGTGGGAGAATCCGGAAAAACTGTTTTTT
TRBJ2-7	-	TRBV28	-	CASSSVAVYEQYF	TGTGCCAGCAGTTCGGTAGCCGTCTACGAGCAGTACTTC
TRBJ1-1	-	TRBV28	-	CASTQQDGVFTEAFF	TGTGCCAGCACGCAGCAGGATGGTGTGTTCACTGAAGCTTTCTTT